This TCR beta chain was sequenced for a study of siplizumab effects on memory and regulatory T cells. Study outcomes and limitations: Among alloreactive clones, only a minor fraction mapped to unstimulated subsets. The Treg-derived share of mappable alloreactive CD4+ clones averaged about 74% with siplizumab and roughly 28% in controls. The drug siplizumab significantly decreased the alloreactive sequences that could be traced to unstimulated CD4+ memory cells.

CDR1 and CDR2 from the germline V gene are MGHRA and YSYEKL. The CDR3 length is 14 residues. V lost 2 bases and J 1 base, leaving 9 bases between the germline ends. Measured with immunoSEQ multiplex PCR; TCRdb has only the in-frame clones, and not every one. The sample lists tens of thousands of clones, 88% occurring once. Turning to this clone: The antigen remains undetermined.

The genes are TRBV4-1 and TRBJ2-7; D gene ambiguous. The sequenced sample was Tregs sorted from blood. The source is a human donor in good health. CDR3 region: CASSQLEKSYEQYF. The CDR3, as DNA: TGCGCCAGCAGCCAATTAGAGAAATCCTACGAGCAGTACTTC.